Shown below are 15 T cell receptor beta chains from a single sample sequenced in a study of blood T cell repertoires in COVID-19. Generated by immunoSEQ multiplex PCR, the TCRdb table keeps only in-frame clones and is missing some. The table includes a few hundred thousand clones, roughly 87% detected once. The specimen sequenced was peripheral blood. These receptors were taken from a woman aged 45 to 65 who had recovered from COVID-19.

With regard to this clone: This CDR3 is also generated by other DNA sequences in the sample. The chain uses TRBV15 and TRBJ2-1; possibly TRBD2 for D (6 bases). V was cut by 0 bases and J by 6 bases, with 12 bases left in between. Germline CDR1 is LNHNV and CDR2 is YYDKDF (reference sequence). This CDR3 spans 15 amino acids. The CDR3 bases are TGTGCCACCAGCAGAGAAGGTGGAGGGTTCAATGAGCAGTTCTTC. The encoded protein is CATSREGGGFNEQFF.

The chain combines TRBV4-2 with TRBJ1-5; tentative D call: TRBD1 (6 bases). V was trimmed by 0 bases and J by 6 bases, leaving 9 bases between them. Germline V CDR1 and CDR2: LGHNA, YNFKEQ. The CDR3 spans 14 residues. In DNA form, the CDR3 reads TGTGCCAGCAGCCAAGAACAGGGTGGTCAGCCCCAGCATTTT. Protein sequence: CASSQEQGGQPQHF.

This sequence joins TRBV2 and TRBJ1-1, with TRBD1 matching 9 bases. Germline V gives CDR1 SNHLY, CDR2 FYNNEI. V shed 7 bases and J 4 bases; nucleotides not matched to a gene: 7. The CDR3 has 14 amino acids. CDR3 bases: TGTGCCAGCAAAGGAGGGACAGGGCCCACTGAAGCTTTCTTT. Translating gives CASKGGTGPTEAFF.

The genes are TRBV2 and TRBJ2-3; 8 bases fit TRBD2. Looked up from germline, CDR1 is SNHLY and CDR2 is FYNNEI. The CDR3 length is 17 residues. J lost 1 base, V lost 5 bases, and 11 bases had no gene match. CDR3 amino acids: CASSSAAGGFRTDTQYF. CDR3 nucleotide sequence: TGTGCCAGCAGTTCCGCGGCGGGAGGCTTTCGCACAGATACGCAGTATTTT.

This chain links TRBV5-5 with TRBJ2-7; a weak D match, TRBD2 (5 bases). Germline CDR1 and CDR2: SGHKS and YYEKEE (reference sequence). The CDR3 contains 12 residues. The germline V and J ends were trimmed by 3 bases and 3 bases, with 7 bases remaining between them. The CDR3 DNA sequence: TGTGCCAGCAGCTATACTAGCTACGAGCAGTACTTC. Translation gives CASSYTSYEQYF.

This clone appeared once. This chain uses TRBV5-1 with TRBJ1-2; possibly TRBD1 for D (6 bases). The ends were cut back, 1 base at V and 6 bases at J, with 10 bases in the middle. The CDR3 consists of 13 residues. Germline loops: CDR1 SGHRS, CDR2 YFSETQ. The CDR3 DNA is TGCGCCAGCAGCTTGACACAGGGACATGGCTACACCTTC. Translation: CASSLTQGHGYTF.

The chain is built from TRBV7-9 and TRBJ1-5; D uncertain. The CDR3 totals 12 residues. V was clipped by 1 base and J by 7 bases, with 5 bases between them. Germline CDR1 reads SEHNR; CDR2 reads FQNEAQ (reference sequence). CDR3 residues: CASSLVGQPQHF. The CDR3 nucleotides read TGTGCCAGCAGCTTAGTGGGCCAGCCCCAGCATTTT.

The chain combines TRBV6-5 with TRBJ1-2, with D possibly TRBD1 on 6 matching bases. This CDR3 is built from 13 residues. Trimming took off 9 bases at V and 6 bases at J, with 17 bases between the two ends. Germline V gene lookup returns CDR1 MNHEY and CDR2 SVGAGI. Written as DNA, the CDR3 is TGTGCCAGTAACTACGATACAGGGCATGGCTACACCTTC. This sequence encodes CASNYDTGHGYTF.

The chain is built from TRBV7-3 and TRBJ1-1, with D possibly TRBD1 on 5 matching bases. V shed 3 bases and J shed 2 bases, with 13 bases lying between them. CDR1 is SGHTA and CDR2 is FQGTGA in the germline V gene. There are 15 residues in the CDR3. The CDR3 nucleotides read TGTGCCAGCAGCTTCTCCATCACAGGAAACACTGAAGCTTTCTTT. Its protein product is CASSFSITGNTEAFF. The whole variable domain, remainder taken from reference TRBV7-3 and TRBJ1-1, is GAGVSQTPSNKVTEKGKYVELRCDPISGHTALYWYRQSLGQGPEFLIYFQGTGAADDSGLPNDRFFAVRPEGSVSTLKIQRTERGDSAVYLCASSFSITGNTEAFFGQGTRLTVV.

The chain combines TRBV6-5 with TRBJ2-2; 7 nucleotides match TRBD2. With 10 bases clipped from V and 7 bases from J, the junction kept 9 bases outside the gene matches. In germline, CDR1 is MNHEY, CDR2 SVGAGI. This CDR3 region has 13 residues. The CDR3 DNA reads TGTGCCATCAAGAGGGAGGGAAACGGGGAGCTGTTTTTT. This codes for CAIKREGNGELFF.

The chain links TRBV7-9 to TRBJ1-1; 8 bases line up with TRBD1. This CDR3 comprises 14 residues. Germline V gene sequence: CDR1 SEHNR, CDR2 FQNEAQ (reference sequence). Germline trimming cut 7 bases from V and 3 bases from J; bases unmatched to any gene: 7. CDR3 nucleotide sequence: TGTGCCAGCACCATGGGACAGGCTTACACTGAAGCTTTCTTT. This sequence encodes CASTMGQAYTEAFF.

The rearrangement joins TRBV5-6 to TRBJ2-7; tentatively, D is TRBD2 (6 bases). CDR1 and CDR2 (germline): SGHDT, YYEEEE. Trimming took 6 bases from V and 1 from J, leaving 11 bases between them. The CDR3 has 13 residues. CDR3 sequence: CASNGGWSYEQYF. The CDR3 DNA is TGTGCCAGCAACGGGGGATGGTCCTACGAGCAGTACTTC.

This chain uses TRBV5-1 with TRBJ1-5; 12 positions match TRBD1. The J segment lost 3 bases and the V segment lost 4 bases, leaving 5 bases of the junction unmatched. Germline loops: CDR1 SGHRS, CDR2 YFSETQ. The CDR3 covers 16 residues. The CDR3 bases are TGCGCCAGCAGCCCCGGGACAGGGGGCGTCAATCAGCCCCAGCATTTT. It codes for CASSPGTGGVNQPQHF.

J is TRBJ2-1 and V is TRBV27; 7 bases agree with TRBD2. The CDR3 extends over 15 amino acids. Trimming at V came to 9 bases and at J to 0 bases, leaving 8 bases not matched to a gene. Per germline, CDR1 MNHEY and CDR2 SMNVEV (reference sequence). The CDR3 nucleotides read TGTGCCAGTTCCGCCAGGACTAGCTCCTACAATGAGCAGTTCTTC. As protein: CASSARTSSYNEQFF.

The genes are TRBV30 and TRBJ1-1, with a possible D match to TRBD1 (6 bases). V was shortened by 5 bases and J by 1 base, with 14 bases between the two germline ends. Germline values: CDR1 GTSNPN, CDR2 SVGIG (reference sequence). The CDR3 is made up of 14 amino acids. In nucleotides, the CDR3 is TGTGCCTGGGGGACATTTTTGGGGAACACTGAAGCTTTCTTT. It codes for CAWGTFLGNTEAFF.